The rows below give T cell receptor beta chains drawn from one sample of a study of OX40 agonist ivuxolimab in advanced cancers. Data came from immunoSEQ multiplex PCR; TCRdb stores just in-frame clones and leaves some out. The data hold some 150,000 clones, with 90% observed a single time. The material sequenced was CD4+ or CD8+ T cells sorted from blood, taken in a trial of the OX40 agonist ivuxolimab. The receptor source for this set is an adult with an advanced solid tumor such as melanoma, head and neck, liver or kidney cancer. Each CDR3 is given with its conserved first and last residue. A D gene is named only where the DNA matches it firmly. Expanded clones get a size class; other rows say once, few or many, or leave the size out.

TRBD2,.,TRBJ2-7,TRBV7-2,CASSLAGQLAGYEQYF,TGTGCCAGCAGCTTAGCCGGACAACTAGCGGGGTACGAGCAGTACTTC
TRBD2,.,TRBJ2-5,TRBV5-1,CASSLATSGRETQYF,TGCGCCAGCAGCTTGGCAACTAGCGGGAGGGAGACCCAGTACTTC
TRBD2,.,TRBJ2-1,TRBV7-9,CASSLRLGGSIFSEQFF,TGTGCCAGCAGCTTAAGGCTCGGCGGGAGCATTTTTAGTGAGCAGTTCTTC
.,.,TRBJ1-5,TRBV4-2,CASSQEGGRQPQHF,TGTGCCAGCAGCCAAGAGGGCGGGCGTCAGCCCCAGCATTTT
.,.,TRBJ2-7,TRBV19,CASSIGRAGWNTYEQYF,TGTGCCAGTAGTATAGGTCGAGCAGGGTGGAACACCTACGAGCAGTACTTC
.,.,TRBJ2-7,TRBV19,CASSVAGLLYEQYF,TGTGCCAGTAGTGTGGCGGGACTCCTCTACGAGCAGTACTTC
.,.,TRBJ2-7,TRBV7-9,CASSSSGAGAYEQYF,TGTGCCAGCAGCTCCTCGGGGGCGGGAGCCTACGAGCAGTACTTC
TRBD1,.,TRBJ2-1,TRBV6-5,CASSRDRGRNEQFF,TGTGCCAGCAGCCGGGACAGGGGGCGGAATGAGCAGTTCTTC
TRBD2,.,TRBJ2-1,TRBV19,CASSIEGGRGYNEQFF,TGTGCCAGTAGTATAGAGGGCGGGAGGGGATACAATGAGCAGTTCTTC
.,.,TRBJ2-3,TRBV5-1,CASRRGGTDTQYF,TGCGCCAGCAGGAGAGGGGGCACAGATACGCAGTATTTT
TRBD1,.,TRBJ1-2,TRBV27,CASSSTRNRGAGRFSGYTF,TGTGCCAGCAGTTCAACGCGAAACAGGGGCGCGGGGAGGTTTAGTGGCTACACCTTC
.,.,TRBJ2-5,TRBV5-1,CASNLLGGGETQYF,TGCGCCAGCAACCTACTAGGAGGGGGAGAGACCCAGTACTTC
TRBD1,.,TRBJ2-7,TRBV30,CAWSPGQGTGTEQYF,TGTGCCTGGAGCCCAGGACAGGGAACGGGAACCGAGCAGTACTTC
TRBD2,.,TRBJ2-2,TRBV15,CATSSAVLAGGYTGELFF,TGTGCCACCAGCAGTGCGGTTTTAGCGGGAGGGTACACCGGGGAGCTGTTTTTT
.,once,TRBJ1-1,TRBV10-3,CAIRDSTLRGTEAFF,TGTGCCATCAGAGACTCAACCTTAAGGGGCACTGAAGCTTTCTTT
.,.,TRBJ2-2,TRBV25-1,CASIGMSGELFF,TGTGCCAGCATAGGAATGTCCGGGGAGCTGTTTTTT
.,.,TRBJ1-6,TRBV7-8,CASSLGERSPLHF,TGTGCCAGCAGCTTAGGGGAACGATCACCCCTCCACTTT
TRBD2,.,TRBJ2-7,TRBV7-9,CASSLAWGGEQYF,TGTGCCAGCAGCTTAGCGTGGGGGGGAGAGCAGTACTTC
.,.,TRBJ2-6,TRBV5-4,CASSLSWGGNSGANVLTF,TGTGCCAGCAGCTTGTCTTGGGGGGGCAACTCTGGGGCCAACGTCCTGACTTTC
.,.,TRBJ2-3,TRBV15,CATSRGSATDTQYF,TGTGCCACCAGCAGAGGATCCGCCACAGATACGCAGTATTTT
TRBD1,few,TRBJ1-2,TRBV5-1,CASSPSGQGTGGYTF,TGCGCCAGCAGTCCTTCGGGACAGGGTACGGGTGGCTACACCTTC
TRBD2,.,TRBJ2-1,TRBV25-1,CASSLRTSGTLRQFF,TGTGCCAGCAGTCTTAGGACTAGCGGGACCCTGAGGCAGTTCTTC
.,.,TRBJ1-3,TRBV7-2,CASSLGHSGNTIYF,TGTGCCAGCAGCTTAGGCCACAGTGGAAACACCATATATTTT
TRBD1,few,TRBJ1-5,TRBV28,CASSLLSWTGSNQPQHF,TGTGCCAGCAGTTTATTAAGTTGGACAGGGAGCAATCAGCCCCAGCATTTT
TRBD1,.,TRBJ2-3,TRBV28,CASHEGARSDTQYF,TGTGCCAGTCATGAGGGGGCTCGATCAGATACGCAGTATTTT
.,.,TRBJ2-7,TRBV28,CASSLMRKVTYEQYF,TGTGCCAGCAGTTTAATGAGGAAGGTAACCTACGAGCAGTACTTC
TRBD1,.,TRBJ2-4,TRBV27,CASSFPTGSNIQYF,TGTGCCAGCAGTTTCCCGACAGGGTCAAACATTCAGTACTTC
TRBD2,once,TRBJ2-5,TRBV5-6,CASSQEREGLAAQYF,TGTGCCAGCAGCCAAGAGCGGGAGGGTCTCGCGGCCCAGTACTTC
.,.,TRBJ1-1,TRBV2,CASSADPRGAFF,TGTGCCAGCAGTGCAGACCCTAGGGGGGCTTTCTTT
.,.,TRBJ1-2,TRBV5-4,CASSSNPGGYTF,TGTGCCAGCAGCTCTAACCCGGGGGGCTACACCTTC
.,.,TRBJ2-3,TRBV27,CASSLIGTDTQYF,TGTGCCAGCAGTTTAATAGGCACAGATACGCAGTATTTT
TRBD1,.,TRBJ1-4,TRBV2,CATPQGVNNEKLFF,TGTGCCACACCACAGGGGGTGAATAATGAAAAACTGTTTTTT
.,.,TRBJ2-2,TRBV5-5,CASSLVADVIGELFF,TGTGCCAGCAGCTTGGTAGCGGATGTCATCGGGGAGCTGTTTTTT
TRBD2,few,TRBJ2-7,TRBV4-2,CASSPGLAGGNRVHEQYF,TGTGCCAGCAGCCCGGGACTAGCGGGAGGTAATCGAGTTCACGAGCAGTACTTC
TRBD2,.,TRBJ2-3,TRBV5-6,CASSLRAGDTDTQYF,TGTGCCAGCAGCTTACGAGCGGGGGACACAGATACGCAGTATTTT
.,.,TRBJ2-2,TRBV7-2,CASSLGARRNTGELFF,TGTGCCAGCAGCTTAGGCGCGAGGCGGAACACCGGGGAGCTGTTTTTT
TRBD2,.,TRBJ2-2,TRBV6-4,CASSDSGGAGELFF,TGTGCCAGCAGTGACTCTGGGGGGGCCGGGGAGCTGTTTTTT
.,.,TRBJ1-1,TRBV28,CASTLDLKAFF,TGTGCCAGCACCCTCGACCTTAAAGCTTTCTTT
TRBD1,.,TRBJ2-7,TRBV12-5,CASGLTTGTGIGEQYF,TGTGCTAGTGGTTTGACGACGGGGACAGGGATAGGCGAGCAGTACTTC
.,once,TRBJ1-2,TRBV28,CASSFGRALNYGYTF,TGTGCCAGCAGTTTTGGCAGGGCCCTTAACTATGGCTACACCTTC
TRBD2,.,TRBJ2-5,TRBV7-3,CASSSTSGGAGTQYF,TGTGCCAGCAGCTCAACTAGCGGAGGGGCAGGGACCCAGTACTTC
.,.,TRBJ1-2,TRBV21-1,CASSKDGSFNYGYTF,TGTGCCAGCAGCAAAGATGGCAGTTTTAACTATGGCTACACCTTC